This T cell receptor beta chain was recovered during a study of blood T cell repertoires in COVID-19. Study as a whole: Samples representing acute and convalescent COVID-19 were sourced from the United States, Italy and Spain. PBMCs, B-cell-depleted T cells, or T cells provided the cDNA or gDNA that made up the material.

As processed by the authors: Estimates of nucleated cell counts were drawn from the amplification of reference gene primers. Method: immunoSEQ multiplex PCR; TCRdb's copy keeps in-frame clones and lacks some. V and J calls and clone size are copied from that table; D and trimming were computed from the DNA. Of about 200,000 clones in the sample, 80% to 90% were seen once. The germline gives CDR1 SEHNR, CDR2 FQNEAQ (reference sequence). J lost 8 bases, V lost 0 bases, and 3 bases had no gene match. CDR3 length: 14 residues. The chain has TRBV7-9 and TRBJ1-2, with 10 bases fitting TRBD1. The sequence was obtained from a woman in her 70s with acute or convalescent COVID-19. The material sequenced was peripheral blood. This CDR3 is CASSLAGTGDGYTF. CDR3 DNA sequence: TGTGCCAGCAGCTTAGCTGGGACAGGGGACGGCTACACCTTC.